This T cell receptor beta chain was obtained from a study of blood T cell repertoires in COVID-19. Study-level background: Samples taken during acute and convalescent COVID-19 were collected in the United States, Italy and Spain. The cDNA or gDNA used as material had been derived from T cells, B-cell-depleted T cells, or PBMCs.

Per the study methods: From reference gene primer amplification, estimates of nucleated cell counts were derived. The table came from immunoSEQ multiplex PCR; TCRdb's copy has only in-frame clones and leaves some out. Clone size and V and J calls were adopted from that table, with D and trimming inferred from the DNA. The sample holds around 200,000 clones, more than 75% seen once. The V and J ends lost 1 base and 7 bases, in that order; junction bases with no gene match: 2. The CDR3 is 14 amino acids. Germline V gives CDR1 SGHNT, CDR2 YENEEA. Sequenced input: peripheral blood. The chain joins TRBV11-3 to TRBJ2-1; 9 nucleotides line up with TRBD2. The TCR comes from a man in his sixties who had recovered from COVID-19. CDR3 DNA: TGTGCCAGCAGCTTAGTAGCGGGAGTTAATGAGCAGTTCTTC. It translates to CASSLVAGVNEQFF.